The 2 T cell receptor beta chains reported below all come from one sample, sequenced in a study of tumor and adjacent non-tumor tissue in lung cancer. RNA was extracted from bulk tissue without any cell sorting. Three rounds of nested PCR, following a modified ARM-PCR protocol, produced the TCRbeta library. TCRdb re-derived calls from the multiplex PCR reads in MiXCR, one entry per CDR3 protein. Among fewer than 120,000 distinct CDR3 sequences listed, over 75% were seen once. The sample was lung tumor tissue. The receptors come from a man aged 70 or older with non-small cell lung cancer.

This clonotype was counted a few times. Compared with germline, one end of the junction differs, possibly owing to a read error. V and J are TRBV6-6 and TRBJ2-1; the D gene is possibly TRBD1 (5 bases). The CDR3 totals 15 residues. Germline V CDR1 and CDR2: MNHNY, SVGAGI (reference sequence). The CDR3 loop reads CASTKGRVLDNVQFF. The CDR3 bases are TGTGCCAGCACCAAGGGCAGGGTTTTAGACAATGTGCAGTTCTTC.

This clonotype has at least ten counts. DNA of the CDR3: TGTGCCAGCAGCGTCTCCAGGGGGCCCACCGGGGAGCTGTTTTTT. It is translated as CASSVSRGPTGELFF. The gene calls are TRBV5-8 and TRBJ2-2; TRBD1 matches 8 bases. The J segment lost 4 bases and the V segment lost 4 bases, leaving 6 bases of the junction unmatched. The CDR3 runs to 15 residues. Per the germline V gene, CDR1 is SGHTS and CDR2 is YDEGEE.